The 11 T cell receptor beta chains below come from one sample, sequenced in a study of OX40 agonist ivuxolimab in advanced cancers. Sequencing was performed with immunoSEQ multiplex PCR; in TCRdb, only in-frame clones are kept and a portion is missing. The profile covers around 100,000 clones, with roughly 90% appearing a single time and 2% to 3% taken by the ten largest. The input for sequencing was CD4+ or CD8+ T cells sorted from blood, taken in a trial of the OX40 agonist ivuxolimab. The source of these receptors is an adult with an advanced solid tumor such as melanoma, head and neck, liver or kidney cancer.

This chain connects TRBV5-4 to TRBJ1-4; perhaps TRBD1 as D (6 bases). The CDR3 length is 15 residues. The V and J ends lost 2 bases and 7 bases respectively, with 15 bases between them. Germline V gene sequence: CDR1 SGHNT, CDR2 YYREEE (reference sequence). This chain's CDR3 is CASSFDSTGSEKLFF. CDR3 sequence (DNA): TGTGCCAGCAGCTTTGACTCGACAGGATCTGAAAAACTGTTTTTT.

V usage is TRBV7-2 and J usage is TRBJ1-2; D not certain. This CDR3 is 13 amino acids long. The germline V and J ends were trimmed by 2 bases and 2 bases, with 6 bases remaining between them. Germline CDR1 is SGHTA and CDR2 is FQGNSA. The DNA for the CDR3 is TGTGCCAGCAGCTTAACACAGAACTATGGCTACACCTTC. Amino acids: CASSLTQNYGYTF.

This clone appeared a single time. The J gene is TRBJ2-5, the V gene TRBV9; D is ambiguous. In germline, CDR1 is SGDLS, CDR2 YYNGEE. This CDR3 has 14 amino acids. Between the trimmed V and J ends, which lost 0 bases and 5 bases, there was a span of 11 bases. The CDR3 DNA is TGTGCCAGCAGCGTAGGCTTTGCTGACGAGACCCAGTACTTC. Translated: CASSVGFADETQYF.

In DNA form, the CDR3 reads TGTGCCAGCAGCCCCAAAGGACTCTACGAGCAGTACTTC. Its protein is CASSPKGLYEQYF. The chain is built from TRBV7-9 and TRBJ2-7; a weak D match, TRBD2 (5 bases). V was trimmed by 5 bases and J by 3 bases, leaving 11 bases between them. CDR3 size: 13 residues. Germline lookup yields CDR1 SEHNR and CDR2 FQNEAQ (reference sequence).

V and J are TRBV5-1 and TRBJ1-3; a weak D match, TRBD1 (5 bases). CDR1 and CDR2 (germline): SGHRS, YFSETQ. The CDR3 totals 15 residues. V gave up 4 bases and J gave up 1 base, with 12 bases separating them. CDR3: CASSPGLLSGNTIYF. CDR3 nucleotides: TGCGCCAGCAGCCCGGGACTGTTGTCTGGAAACACCATATATTTT.

The J gene is TRBJ2-1, the V gene TRBV5-1; 8 nucleotides line up with TRBD2. The J segment lost 6 bases and the V segment lost 0 bases, leaving 11 bases of the junction unmatched. The germline V gene encodes CDR1 SGHRS and CDR2 YFSETQ. The CDR3 consists of 17 residues. This chain's CDR3 is CASSLAPWAGGGNEQFF. DNA of the CDR3: TGCGCCAGCAGCTTGGCCCCCTGGGCGGGGGGCGGCAATGAGCAGTTCTTC.

The chain couples TRBV6-5 to TRBJ1-1; tentatively, D is TRBD1 (5 bases). This CDR3 spans 14 amino acids. The V end was cut by 5 bases, the J end by 1 base, with 11 bases between. The germline gives CDR1 MNHEY, CDR2 SVGAGI. CDR3: CASSGTVKNTEAFF. The CDR3 DNA reads TGTGCCAGCAGTGGGACGGTGAAGAACACTGAAGCTTTCTTT.

The chain joins TRBV5-6 to TRBJ2-3; D remains unclear. The CDR3 spans 15 residues. The V end was cut by 0 bases, the J end by 0 bases, with 8 bases between. Germline-derived CDR1 and CDR2 are SGHDT and YYEEEE. CDR3 residues: CASSLEAVSTDTQYF. The CDR3 DNA sequence: TGTGCCAGCAGCTTGGAGGCAGTTAGCACAGATACGCAGTATTTT. The whole variable domain, filled in from reference TRBV5-6 and TRBJ2-3, reads DAGVTQSPTHLIKTRGQQVTLRCSPKSGHDTVSWYQQALGQGPQFIFQYYEEEERQRGNFPDRFSGHQFPNYSSELNVNALLLGDSALYLCASSLEAVSTDTQYFGPGTRLTVL.

This chain links TRBV28 with TRBJ2-1; 7 positions match TRBD2. CDR3 length: 14 amino acids. Unmatched junction bases numbered 8, after V lost 3 bases and J lost 9 bases. Germline V CDR1 and CDR2: MDHEN, SYDVKM. The CDR3 DNA reads as TGTGCCAGCAGTTTGTTAGCGGGTGTAGGTGAGCAGTTCTTC. It yields the protein CASSLLAGVGEQFF.

The rearrangement joins TRBV18 to TRBJ2-7; perhaps TRBD2 as D (6 bases). V gave up 3 bases and J gave up 2 bases, with 11 bases separating them. The CDR3 consists of 14 residues. Germline V lookup: CDR1 KGHSH, CDR2 LQKENI. In nucleotides, the CDR3 is TGTGCCAGCTCACCGGTGGAGGGTCCCTACGAGCAGTACTTC. This translates into CASSPVEGPYEQYF.

The chain recombines TRBV5-1 with TRBJ2-2; 8 positions agree with TRBD2. Per germline, CDR1 SGHRS and CDR2 YFSETQ. The V segment lost 2 bases and the J segment 1 base; nucleotides outside the gene matches: 4. The length of the CDR3 is 16 residues. The CDR3 DNA follows: TGCGCCAGCAGCTTCTCGAGCGGGGGGAACACCGGGGAGCTGTTTTTT. This encodes CASSFSSGGNTGELFF.